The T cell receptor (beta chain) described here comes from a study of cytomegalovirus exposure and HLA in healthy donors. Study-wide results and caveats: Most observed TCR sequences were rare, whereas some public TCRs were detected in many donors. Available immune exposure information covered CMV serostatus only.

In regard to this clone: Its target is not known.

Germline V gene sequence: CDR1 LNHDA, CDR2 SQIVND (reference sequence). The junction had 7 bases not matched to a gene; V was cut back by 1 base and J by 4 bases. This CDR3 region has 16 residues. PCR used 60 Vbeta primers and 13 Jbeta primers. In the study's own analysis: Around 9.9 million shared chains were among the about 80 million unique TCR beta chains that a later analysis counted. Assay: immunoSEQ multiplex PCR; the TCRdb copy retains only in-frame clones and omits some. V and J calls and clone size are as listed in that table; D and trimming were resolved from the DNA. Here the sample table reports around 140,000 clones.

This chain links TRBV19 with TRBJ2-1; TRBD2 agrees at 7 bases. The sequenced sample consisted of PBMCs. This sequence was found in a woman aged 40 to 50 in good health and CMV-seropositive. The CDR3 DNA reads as TGTGCCAGTAGTATAGGAAGAGCGGGGTCATACAATGAGCAGTTCTTC. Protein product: CASSIGRAGSYNEQFF. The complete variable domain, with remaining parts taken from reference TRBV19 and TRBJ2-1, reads DGGITQSPKYLFRKEGQNVTLSCEQNLNHDAMYWYRQDPGQGLRLIYYSQIVNDFQKGDIAEGYSVSREKKESFPLTVTSAQKNPTAFYLCASSIGRAGSYNEQFFGPGTRLTVL.